This TCR beta chain was identified during a study of human T cells and chemical hapten exposure. As for time point: patch test 3, about 24 weeks after DPC sensitization. The sample's treatment: therapeutic diphenylcyclopropenone sensitization with weekly scalp DPC. From germline, CDR1 is MGHDK and CDR2 SYGVNS. V was cut by 11 bases and J by 4 bases, with 17 bases left in between. The CDR3 spans 13 residues. A single record per CDR3 protein comes from TCRdb applying MiXCR to the RACE reads. Of approximately 50,000 distinct CDR3 sequences in the sample, approximately 9.9% were seen once. The sample here was whole blood, taken in connection with sensitization to the hapten diphenylcyclopropenone (DPC). The receptor comes from a woman aged 40 to 55 with alopecia areata. Some clones in this sample may be carry-over from other donors' samples. The chain recombines TRBV25-1 with TRBJ1-2, with D perhaps matching TRBD1 (5 bases). CDR3 DNA sequence: TGTGCCTCCTCCGGGGGGACCTTCTATGGCTACACCTTC. It is translated as CASSGGTFYGYTF.